The 6 T cell receptor beta chains given below trace back to one sample, sequenced in a study of control samples from healthy donors and cancer patients. TCRdb's copy holds only in-frame clones and misses some; the assay was immunoSEQ multiplex PCR. The table lists 100,000 to 150,000 clones, 87% of them singletons, with around 3% in the top ten. Sample: blood. These receptors were obtained from a man aged 55 to 70 in good health.

The V and J genes are TRBV12-3 or TRBV12-4 and TRBJ2-3, with D unresolved. V was shortened by 6 bases and J by 2 bases, with 9 bases between the two germline ends. CDR3 length: 13 amino acids. CDR3 protein: CASRPDYTDTQYF. The CDR3 DNA follows: TGTGCCAGCAGACCCGATTACACAGATACGCAGTATTTT.

V is TRBV7-2 and J is TRBJ1-5; a weak D match, TRBD1 (6 bases). This CDR3 region has 13 residues. Germline CDR1 reads SGHTA; CDR2 reads FQGNSA. V lost 4 bases, J lost 6 bases, and 10 bases lay in between. CDR3 bases: TGTGCCAGCAGCTCAAACAGGGTTCAGCCCCAGCATTTT. It is translated as CASSSNRVQPQHF.

In this sample, this clone turned up once. The chain recombines TRBV28 with TRBJ2-3; 8 nucleotides match TRBD1. Losses at the gene ends were 5 bases for V and 1 base for J; bases not matched to a gene: 11. The germline CDR1 and CDR2 sequences are MDHEN and SYDVKM. The CDR3 runs to 17 residues. CDR3 sequence (DNA): TGTGCCAGCAGTCCCGGGACAGGAGCAGGGGGCACAGATACGCAGTATTTT. This encodes CASSPGTGAGGTDTQYF.

This clone was recorded only once. The chain links TRBV2 to TRBJ1-2; 8 bases agree with TRBD1. CDR1 SNHLY and CDR2 FYNNEI come from the germline V gene. J gave up 5 bases and V 6 bases, and 17 bases lay outside the gene matches. This CDR3 is built from 17 residues. The CDR3 protein is CASRDPIGQGRRYGYTF. CDR3 DNA sequence: TGTGCCAGCAGGGACCCTATCGGACAGGGAAGGCGATATGGCTACACCTTC.

V is TRBV19 and J is TRBJ1-2; TRBD1 matches 10 bases. The CDR3 loop spans 15 amino acids. The trim removed 3 bases at V and 4 bases at J, leaving 5 bases unmatched. The germline CDR1 and CDR2 sequences are LNHDA and SQIVND (reference sequence). CDR3 protein: CASSIGTGVGYGYTF. DNA of the CDR3: TGTGCCAGTAGTATTGGGACAGGGGTAGGCTATGGCTACACCTTC.

This clone turned up a few times. This chain links TRBV28 with TRBJ1-4; no clear D gene. Trimming removed 8 bases at V and 4 bases at J, with 11 bases between. The germline V gene has CDR1 MDHEN and CDR2 SYDVKM. The CDR3 covers 13 residues. The CDR3 is CASGSRLNEKLFF. In DNA, the CDR3 is TGTGCCAGCGGGTCGCGCCTTAATGAAAAACTGTTTTTT.